Listed here are 28 T cell receptor beta chains from one sample, sequenced in a study of identical twins' blood T cells. TCRdb called the 5' RACE reads again in MiXCR, with one record for every CDR3 protein. The profile shows a few hundred thousand distinct CDR3 sequences, more than 25% of them singletons. The source material was PBMCs. The source of these receptors is a woman aged 18 to 55 in good health.

This clonotype has only a few counts. The V gene is TRBV7-9, the J gene TRBJ1-4; TRBD1 might be the D (6 bases). The CDR3 runs to 16 residues. V shed 1 base and J shed 0 bases, with 9 bases lying between them. In germline, CDR1 is SEHNR, CDR2 FQNEAQ (reference sequence). CDR3 sequence (DNA): TGTGCCAGCAGCTTAGACAGGGCGTCAACTAATGAAAAACTGTTTTTT. It yields the protein CASSLDRASTNEKLFF.

This chain links TRBV11-2 with TRBJ2-1, with 11 bases identical to TRBD2. The CDR3 contains 16 residues. Germline trimming cut 5 bases from V and 3 bases from J; bases unmatched to any gene: 6. Germline CDR1 is SGHAT and CDR2 is FQNNGV. In nucleotides, the CDR3 is TGTGCCAGCAGCATCCTACTAGCGGGAGACTACAATGAGCAGTTCTTC. Residues: CASSILLAGDYNEQFF.

This clonotype was detected only a few times. The chain employs TRBV11-3 and TRBJ1-1, with D possibly matching TRBD1 (5 bases). The germline gives CDR1 SGHNT, CDR2 YENEEA. There are 14 residues in the CDR3. Trimming stripped 3 bases from V and 1 base from J, with 9 bases between. In DNA, the CDR3 is TGTGCCAGCAGCTTCGACGGGACGAACACTGAAGCTTTCTTT. Translating it yields CASSFDGTNTEAFF.

The rearrangement joins TRBV6-5 to TRBJ1-1; D is ambiguous. CDR3 length: 14 residues. Germline V gene data show CDR1 as MNHEY and CDR2 as SVGAGI. Trimming took off 7 bases at V and 0 bases at J, with 12 bases between the two ends. CDR3 in amino acids: CASTERAMNTEAFF. The DNA of the CDR3 is TGTGCCAGCACCGAAAGGGCTATGAACACTGAAGCTTTCTTT.

DNA for the CDR3: TGTGCCACCAAACCCAAAACCGGCGTTGACACTGAAGCTTTCTTT. This codes for CATKPKTGVDTEAFF. V is TRBV27 and J is TRBJ1-1; D ambiguous. Germline-derived CDR1 and CDR2 are MNHEY and SMNVEV (reference sequence). Trimming removed 10 bases at V and 3 bases at J, with 21 bases between. CDR3 length equals 15 residues.

This clonotype occurred many times. The chain carries TRBV5-4 and TRBJ1-1; 9 bases are shared with TRBD1. The J segment lost 4 bases and the V segment lost 10 bases, leaving 8 bases of the junction unmatched. This CDR3 has 13 residues. Germline V gene sequence: CDR1 SGHNT, CDR2 YYREEE (reference sequence). The CDR3 DNA sequence: TGTGCCGGACAGGGGTTCAGGTCCACTGAAGCTTTCTTT. This codes for CAGQGFRSTEAFF.

This clonotype was seen at least ten times. V usage is TRBV12-3 or TRBV12-4 and J usage is TRBJ1-5; TRBD1 is a possible D gene (5 bases). This CDR3 contains 13 residues. Trimming removed 8 bases from V and 0 bases from J, with 8 bases in between. The CDR3 DNA sequence: TGTGCCAGCGGGGACGGTAGCAATCAGCCCCAGCATTTT. It translates to CASGDGSNQPQHF.

The V and J genes are TRBV7-9 and TRBJ2-1, with 8 bases fitting TRBD2. Germline CDR1 is SEHNR and CDR2 is FQNEAQ (reference sequence). Trimming at V came to 5 bases and at J to 9 bases, leaving 12 bases not matched to a gene. The CDR3 runs 15 residues. CDR3 sequence: CASSPSQREYGEQFF. DNA for the CDR3: TGTGCCAGCAGCCCATCCCAGCGGGAGTATGGTGAGCAGTTCTTC.

Regarding this clonotype: This sequence may be a read error, since a much larger clone differs from it by one base. This chain links TRBV29-1 with TRBJ1-2; 8 bases fit TRBD1. Germline CDR1 SQVTM, CDR2 ANQGSEA. This CDR3 is 10 amino acids long. The CDR3 sequence is CSVGQAGYAF. DNA of the CDR3: TGCAGCGTGGGACAGGCGGGCTACGCCTTC.

The genes are TRBV10-3 and TRBJ2-1; 10 bases map to TRBD2. This CDR3 region has 17 residues. Germline CDR1 reads ENHRY; CDR2 reads SYGVKD. V gave up 0 bases and J gave up 4 bases; unmatched junction bases: 6. CDR3 residues: CAISESLAGELYNEQFF. CDR3 nucleotides: TGTGCCATCAGTGAGTCGCTAGCGGGAGAACTATACAATGAGCAGTTCTTC.

This clonotype was observed many times. The chain uses TRBV27 and TRBJ1-4; no clear D. Trimming shortened V by 6 bases and J by 4 bases, and 12 bases separated the two germline ends. The CDR3 sequence is 14 residues long. CDR1 is MNHEY and CDR2 is SMNVEV in the germline V gene (reference sequence). The CDR3, as DNA: TGTGCCAGCAGCTCATGGGGAAATAATGAAAAACTGTTTTTT. Amino acids: CASSSWGNNEKLFF.

The table lists this clonotype with a few counts. CDR3 bases: TGTGCCAGCAGTTTAAGGGTCAACTATGGCTACACCTTC. Protein: CASSLRVNYGYTF. This chain connects TRBV28 to TRBJ1-2; no clear D. V was trimmed by 2 bases and J by 2 bases, leaving 6 bases between them. This CDR3 region has 13 residues. Germline V gene lookup returns CDR1 MDHEN and CDR2 SYDVKM.

This clonotype appeared a few times. The CDR3 loop reads CASFRTEKYGYTF. CDR3 DNA: TGCGCCAGCTTCCGGACGGAAAAGTATGGCTACACCTTC. The chain carries TRBV23-1 and TRBJ1-2; D uncertain. TRBV23-1 is sorted into the ORF group, with uncertain function. The CDR3 is 13 amino acids. V lost 8 bases and J lost 5, with 15 bases in between.

This clonotype was counted a few times. This chain uses TRBV20-1 with TRBJ1-1; no clear D gene. The CDR3 runs 12 residues. Per germline, CDR1 DFQATT and CDR2 SNEGSKA (reference sequence). V was cut by 5 bases and J by 9 bases, with 16 bases left in between. This CDR3 is CSAFSRERKAFF. CDR3 in DNA: TGCAGTGCTTTCAGTCGGGAGAGAAAAGCTTTCTTT.

The chain joins TRBV7-2 to TRBJ1-2; D uncertain. V dropped 3 bases and J dropped 1 base, with 6 bases sitting between them. The CDR3 loop spans 13 amino acids. Looked up from germline, CDR1 is SGHTA and CDR2 is FQGNSA. The CDR3: CASSLNLNYGYTF. The CDR3 region has the DNA TGTGCCAGCAGCTTGAACCTTAACTATGGCTACACCTTC. Combining the CDR3 with reference TRBV7-2 and TRBJ1-2 gives the whole variable domain GAGVSQSPSNKVTEKGKDVELRCDPISGHTALYWYRQSLGQGLEFLIYFQGNSAPDKSGLPSDRFSAERTGGSVSTLTIQRTQQEDSAVYLCASSLNLNYGYTFGSGTRLTVV.

In regard to this clonotype: A much more abundant neighbour one base away suggests this may be a read error. The rearrangement links TRBV27 to TRBJ2-3; D not resolved. The V end lost 2 bases, the J end lost 6 bases, and 12 bases lay between the germline ends. CDR1 MNHEY and CDR2 SMNVEV come from the germline V gene (reference sequence). There are 14 residues in the CDR3. CDR3 in amino acids: CASSLSMAYDTQYF. The CDR3 bases are TGTGCCAGCAGTTTAAGCATGGCCTATGATACGCAGTATTTT.

This clonotype was detected only a few times. J is TRBJ2-1 and V is TRBV20-1; 10 bases are a match to TRBD2. V was clipped by 4 bases and J by 5 bases; unmatched bases: 14. The CDR3 extends over 17 amino acids. Germline V gives CDR1 DFQATT, CDR2 SNEGSKA (reference sequence). CDR3 nucleotide sequence: TGCAGTGCTATAGGACTAGCGGACACCCAGTTTAACAATGAGCAGTTCTTC. This encodes CSAIGLADTQFNNEQFF.

This clonotype was counted a few times. The CDR3 here is CASSLTSGLNEQFF. CDR3 nucleotide sequence: TGCGCCAGCAGCTTGACTAGCGGTTTAAATGAGCAGTTCTTC. The chain links TRBV5-1 to TRBJ2-1, with 8 nucleotides matching TRBD2. V lost 1 base, J lost 7 bases, and 4 bases stayed unmatched. The CDR3 has 14 amino acids. Looked up from germline, CDR1 is SGHRS and CDR2 is YFSETQ.

The table lists this clonotype with a few counts. The chain is built from TRBV20-1 and TRBJ1-2; D not certain. The CDR3 is made up of 11 amino acids. Trimming shortened V by 8 bases and J by 1 base, and 8 bases separated the two germline ends. Per the germline V gene, CDR1 is DFQATT and CDR2 is SNEGSKA (reference sequence). The CDR3 coding sequence is TGCAGTTTAAGATTTAACTATGGCTACACCTTC. It encodes CSLRFNYGYTF.

The CDR3 sequence is CASSHKGKAFF. For the CDR3, the DNA is TGTGCCAGCAGCCACAAGGGTAAAGCTTTCTTT. The J gene is TRBJ1-1, the V gene TRBV3-1, with no clear D. The V end lost 3 bases, the J end lost 9 bases, and 8 bases lay between the germline ends. This CDR3 spans 11 amino acids. Germline V CDR1 and CDR2: LGHDT, YNNKEL (reference sequence).

This clonotype was picked up many times. The rearrangement joins TRBV18 to TRBJ2-7, with D hard to call. V gave up 2 bases and J gave up 5 bases, with 4 bases separating them. This CDR3 region has 11 residues. Per the germline V gene, CDR1 is KGHSH and CDR2 is LQKENI. CDR3 protein: CASSPANEQYF. As DNA, the CDR3 is TGTGCCAGCTCACCAGCTAACGAGCAGTACTTC.

In this sample, this clonotype turned up a few times. V and J are TRBV2 and TRBJ1-3; D gene ambiguous. The CDR3 is made up of 16 amino acids. CDR1 and CDR2 (germline): SNHLY, FYNNEI. With 2 bases removed from V and 0 bases from J, the gap between germline ends came to 11 bases. The CDR3 DNA sequence: TGTGCCAGCAGTGAAAGGGCCTATACCTCTGGAAACACCATATATTTT. Protein: CASSERAYTSGNTIYF.

V gene TRBV6-4 combines with J gene TRBJ2-7; D gene unclear. Germline-derived CDR1 and CDR2 are MRHNA and SNTAGT. CDR3 length: 14 amino acids. V was shortened by 4 bases and J by 3 bases, with 13 bases between the two germline ends. CDR3 nucleotides: TGTGCCAGCAGTGTCCTCCCTACTTGCTACGAGCAGTACTTC. Amino acid sequence: CASSVLPTCYEQYF.

The V and J genes are TRBV2 and TRBJ2-5; a weak D match, TRBD2 (6 bases). The V gene lost 4 bases and the J gene lost 4 bases, with 7 bases spanning the gap. Germline V CDR1 and CDR2: SNHLY, FYNNEI. The CDR3 runs to 12 residues. In DNA, the CDR3 is TGTGCCAGCAGTGGGGGGGTAGAGACCCAGTACTTC. Translating gives CASSGGVETQYF.

The chain carries TRBV7-2 and TRBJ2-1; TRBD2 is a possible D gene (5 bases). From germline, CDR1 is SGHTA and CDR2 FQGNSA. This CDR3 spans 15 amino acids. V lost 6 bases, J lost 8 bases, and 20 bases lay in between. The chain's CDR3 is CASSSGLSRAHEQFF. The CDR3 DNA follows: TGTGCCAGCAGTTCCGGACTTAGCAGAGCCCATGAGCAGTTCTTC.

Ten or more counts support this clonotype. The chain recombines TRBV10-3 with TRBJ2-5; D not resolved. CDR1 and CDR2 (germline): ENHRY, SYGVKD. The CDR3 length is 14 residues. V lost 3 bases, J lost 1 base, and 9 bases lay in between. Here the CDR3 DNA reads TGTGCCATCAGTGACCGGATGTCCCAAGAGACCCAGTACTTC. Its protein product is CAISDRMSQETQYF.

This clonotype was recorded a few times. The J gene is TRBJ1-5, the V gene TRBV2; the match to TRBD1 covers 8 bases. Germline values: CDR1 SNHLY, CDR2 FYNNEI. The length of the CDR3 is 19 residues. The V segment lost 0 bases and the J segment 9 bases; nucleotides outside the gene matches: 19. The CDR3 DNA sequence: TGTGCCAGCAGTGAAGCTTCCCTACCTGGACAGGGCCTGGATTGGCCCCAGCATTTT. Protein product: CASSEASLPGQGLDWPQHF.

The rearrangement links TRBV10-3 to TRBJ2-5, with 9 bases that match TRBD2. The CDR3 runs 14 residues. Trimming cost V 5 bases and J 2 bases; bases outside gene matches: 3. CDR1 is ENHRY, CDR2 SYGVKD, per germline. The CDR3 loop reads CAISRLAEQETQYF. CDR3 coding DNA: TGTGCCATCAGTAGACTAGCGGAGCAAGAGACCCAGTACTTC.